A selection of T cell receptor beta chains follows, all from one sample in a study of shared clonotypes between healthy human individuals. Data came from immunoSEQ multiplex PCR; TCRdb stores just in-frame clones and leaves some out. Of around 640,000 clones in the sample, 90% to 97% were seen once. The specimen was naive CD8+ T cells sorted from blood. The receptors here all came from a woman aged 30 to 39 in good health. Both conserved end residues are part of each CDR3. D genes are given only for firm matches. Clone size is given for some rows only: seen once, a few or many times, or a class if the clone is expanded.

clone_size,v_call,j_call,d_call,cdr3_length,cdr3_nt,cdr3_aa
NA,TRBV27,TRBJ2-7,TRBD2,13,TGTGCCAGCAGGATTAGCGGGAGTTACGAGCAGTACTTC,CASRISGSYEQYF
NA,TRBV5-6,TRBJ1-1,TRBD1,14,TGTGCCAGCAGCTTGGCACAGGGGTTCACTGAAGCTTTCTTT,CASSLAQGFTEAFF
once,TRBV30,TRBJ2-5,NA,15,TGTGCCTGGAGGGGACTGGAATTCACCCAAGAGACCCAGTACTTC,CAWRGLEFTQETQYF
NA,TRBV2,TRBJ1-5,NA,16,TGTGCCAGCACCGACCCGGGAATGGGGTTCGCTCAGCCCCAGCATTTT,CASTDPGMGFAQPQHF
NA,TRBV28,TRBJ2-7,TRBD1,13,TGTGCCAGCAGGCCCTGGGACAGCTACGAGCAGTACTTC,CASRPWDSYEQYF
NA,TRBV27,TRBJ2-1,NA,11,TGTGCCAGCAGCCTCGTCAATGAGCAGTTCTTC,CASSLVNEQFF
once,TRBV10-2,TRBJ1-5,NA,16,TGCGCCAGCAGTGAGTCGGCCCCAGGGATGAAGCAGCCCCAGCATTTT,CASSESAPGMKQPQHF
NA,TRBV4-1,TRBJ1-2,NA,16,TGCGCCAGCAGCCCGACCCGCGAGCGGGCCCTAGTAGGCTACACCTTC,CASSPTRERALVGYTF
NA,TRBV4-2,TRBJ2-7,TRBD2,20,TGTGCCAGCAGCCAAGACGCCACTAGCGGAATAGGAGCCATTTCCTACGAGCAGTACTTC,CASSQDATSGIGAISYEQYF
once,TRBV9,TRBJ2-7,TRBD1,14,TGTGCCAGCAACCCCGGGACAGGGACCTACGAGCAGTACTTC,CASNPGTGTYEQYF
NA,TRBV28,TRBJ2-7,NA,13,TGTGCCAGCACCCCCGTGGGGGCGAGCGAGCAGTACTTC,CASTPVGASEQYF
NA,TRBV27,TRBJ2-1,NA,15,TGTGCCAGCAGTTCCCACCCGGGGGATGACAATGAGCAGTTCTTC,CASSSHPGDDNEQFF
NA,TRBV19,TRBJ2-7,NA,13,TGTGCCAGTAGTTTCGGCCCTTCCTACGAGCAGTACTTC,CASSFGPSYEQYF
NA,TRBV27,TRBJ1-2,TRBD1,14,TGTGCCAGCAGTTTAACCGGGACAGGGGAGGGCTACACCTTC,CASSLTGTGEGYTF
NA,TRBV4-2,TRBJ2-7,NA,15,TGTGCCAGCAGCCAAGAGGGGGCCGGACGCTACGAGCAGTACTTC,CASSQEGAGRYEQYF
NA,TRBV27,TRBJ2-1,TRBD2,14,TGTGCCAGCACCCAACCCGGGACTATGAATGAGCAGTTCTTC,CASTQPGTMNEQFF
NA,TRBV9,TRBJ2-3,TRBD2,14,TGTGCCAGCAGTCTAGCGGGGGGGTCAGATACGCAGTATTTT,CASSLAGGSDTQYF
NA,TRBV5-4,TRBJ2-7,TRBD2,15,TGTGCCAGCAGCTTAAGGACTAGCGGTTCCTACGAGCAGTACTTC,CASSLRTSGSYEQYF
NA,TRBV28,TRBJ2-5,NA,14,TGTGCCAGCTCTGATACGGGGGGCTGGGAGACCCAGTACTTC,CASSDTGGWETQYF
once,TRBV5-5,TRBJ2-7,NA,18,TGTGCCAGCAGCTCCCTTGGGTCATCATACCGAGTCTCCTACGAGCAGTACTTC,CASSSLGSSYRVSYEQYF
NA,TRBV4-2,TRBJ2-7,TRBD2,15,TGTGCCAGCAGCCAGACTAGCGGGACTACCTACGAGCAGTACTTC,CASSQTSGTTYEQYF
NA,TRBV4-1,TRBJ2-1,TRBD2,14,TGCGCCAGCAGCCAAGGATCTAGCGGAAATGAGCAGTTCTTC,CASSQGSSGNEQFF
NA,TRBV6-6,TRBJ1-2,NA,14,TGTGCCAGCAGTTACTCTGAGACAGTCTATGGCTACACCTTC,CASSYSETVYGYTF
NA,TRBV6-6,TRBJ2-7,TRBD1,15,TGTGCCAGCAGTTCTTCCCGGGACAGGGACCACGAGCAGTACTTC,CASSSSRDRDHEQYF
once,TRBV27,TRBJ2-1,TRBD2,16,TGTGCCAGCAGTTTATCCGGGACTAGCAGATACAATGAGCAGTTCTTC,CASSLSGTSRYNEQFF
NA,TRBV29-1,TRBJ1-2,NA,13,TGCAGCGTTGAGGGTGCAAGGGTTAGTGGCTACACCTTC,CSVEGARVSGYTF
NA,TRBV19,TRBJ1-1,TRBD1,18,TGTGCCAGTAGCTTCGCCTATCCGTATTACAGGGGCCACACTGAAGCTTTCTTT,CASSFAYPYYRGHTEAFF
NA,TRBV10-3,TRBJ1-2,TRBD1,13,TGTGCCACTACAGACAGGGGTGGAAATGGCTACACCTTC,CATTDRGGNGYTF
NA,TRBV19,TRBJ1-6,NA,13,TGTGCCAGTAGTGCGACAGTTAATTCACCCCTCCACTTT,CASSATVNSPLHF
NA,TRBV27,TRBJ2-7,NA,11,TGTGCCAGCGGGAGGTCCCACGAGCAGTACTTC,CASGRSHEQYF
NA,TRBV28,TRBJ2-7,TRBD1,14,TGTGCCAGCAACCCAACAGGGGCCCCCTACGAGCAGTACTTC,CASNPTGAPYEQYF
NA,TRBV11-2,TRBJ2-3,NA,14,TGTGCCAGCAGCTTAGAACAGGGAACAGATACGCAGTATTTT,CASSLEQGTDTQYF
once,TRBV4-1,TRBJ2-2,NA,15,TGCGCCAGCAGCCAAGGCCAACACCGGAACGGGGAGCTGTTTTTT,CASSQGQHRNGELFF
NA,TRBV27,TRBJ2-7,TRBD1,14,TGTGCCAGCAGTTCCGGGACAGGATTCTACGAGCAGTACTTC,CASSSGTGFYEQYF
NA,TRBV6-5,TRBJ2-7,NA,16,TGTGCCAGCAGTTACTCGGCGGGGGCAGTCTCCTACGAGCAGTACTTC,CASSYSAGAVSYEQYF
NA,TRBV13,TRBJ1-3,NA,15,TGTGCCAGCAGCTTAGCGGGCGTCTCTGGAAACACCATATATTTT,CASSLAGVSGNTIYF
once,TRBV27,TRBJ2-3,NA,15,TGTGCCAGCAGTCCGAGGGACGGAATCACAGATACGCAGTATTTT,CASSPRDGITDTQYF
NA,TRBV5-8,TRBJ1-3,TRBD1,17,TGTGCCAGCAGCCCCCGGCCAGGGGGCAATTTGGGAAACACCATATATTTT,CASSPRPGGNLGNTIYF
NA,TRBV19,TRBJ1-1,NA,13,TGTGCCAGTAGTCCCCCGGACCAATATGAAGCTTTCTTT,CASSPPDQYEAFF
NA,TRBV4-1,TRBJ2-2,NA,14,TGCGCCAGCAGCCAAGCCACAGGCACCGGGGAGCTGTTTTTT,CASSQATGTGELFF
NA,TRBV7-9,TRBJ2-7,NA,13,TGTGCCAGCAGCTTGTGGGGGTTGAGCGAGCAGTACTTC,CASSLWGLSEQYF
NA,TRBV9,TRBJ2-7,NA,14,TGTGCCAGCAGCGTGGGGGTCGAATCCTACGAGCAGTACTTC,CASSVGVESYEQYF
NA,TRBV25-1,TRBJ1-5,NA,13,TGTGCCAGCAGCCCCACAGGTTATCAGCCCCAGCATTTT,CASSPTGYQPQHF
NA,TRBV28,TRBJ1-1,TRBD1,16,TGTGCCAGCAGTTGGTCCGCGGGACAGTTGAACACTGAAGCTTTCTTT,CASSWSAGQLNTEAFF
NA,TRBV29-1,TRBJ2-1,NA,15,TGCAGCACTCTGCCGAGAGCCCAACTCTACAATGAGCAGTTCTTC,CSTLPRAQLYNEQFF
NA,TRBV7-9,TRBJ2-7,TRBD1,14,TGTGCCAGCAGCTCCAGACAGGGGGACTACGAGCAGTACTTC,CASSSRQGDYEQYF
NA,TRBV7-8,TRBJ2-2,NA,11,TGTGCCAGTGAGGGGACCGGGGAGCTGTTTTTT,CASEGTGELFF
NA,TRBV27,TRBJ1-1,NA,17,TGTGCCAGCAGTCCCGGGATCGGGGGGCGAGCGAACACTGAAGCTTTCTTT,CASSPGIGGRANTEAFF